The present T cell receptor beta chain was sequenced within a study of early T cells in non-severe SARS-CoV-2 infection. Study in general: Alpha and beta chains were unpaired, from unsorted whole-blood bulk RNA. Study findings and constraints: Matches to VDJdb favored anti-spike CD8 responses and missed private and CD4 specificities.

Many counts were recorded for this clonotype. Its target is unknown. Individual cDNA molecules were tagged with unique molecular identifiers. Each CDR3 protein gets one entry after TCRdb re-called the 5' RACE reads with MiXCR. The table records 20,000 to 30,000 distinct CDR3 sequences, less than 5% of them present only once. The CDR3 has 12 residues. Germline CDR1 is DFQATT and CDR2 is SNEGSKA (reference sequence). The V end lost 0 bases, the J end lost 14 bases, and 15 bases lay between the germline ends. This receptor was taken from an adult who was a healthcare worker with PCR-confirmed SARS-CoV-2 infection or an uninfected control (not recorded which). The gene calls are TRBV20-1 and TRBJ2-3; D tentatively reads TRBD1 or TRBD2 (6 bases each). Sequenced input: whole blood. In DNA, the CDR3 is TGCAGTGCTAGAGATCAAGGGGGGCCGGGGTATTTT. Translated, it gives CSARDQGGPGYF.